Following are 18 T cell receptor beta chains from one sample sequenced in a study of beta chain features in type 1 diabetes. General study points: Moderate but significant shortening of TCRB CDR3s was recorded in all four CD4+ subsets from Type 1 diabetes patients.

cDNA synthesis used the whole RNA isolate, giving expressed TCRB sequences. The assay was immunoSEQ multiplex PCR, and TCRdb's table has in-frame clones only and misses some. The sample yields more than 300,000 clones, over 9.5% seen once. Their antigen targets remain unknown. The sample comprised naive CD4+ T cells from blood. The receptors derive from a woman aged 18-29 years with type 1 diabetes.

The chain has TRBV10-3 and TRBJ2-3; 9 bases fit TRBD2. Germline CDR1 ENHRY, CDR2 SYGVKD. V gave up 8 bases and J gave up 6 bases; unmatched junction bases: 3. The CDR3 has 12 residues. The DNA of the CDR3 is TGTGCCATCGGGACTAGCCTGGATACGCAGTATTTT. Its translation: CAIGTSLDTQYF.

In this sample, this clone turned up a few times. The chain recombines TRBV5-1 with TRBJ2-3, with 10 bases matching TRBD2. Germline CDR1 and CDR2: SGHRS and YFSETQ. The trim removed 1 base at V and 1 base at J, leaving 6 bases unmatched. CDR3 size: 17 residues. CDR3 in DNA: TGCGCCAGCAGCTTGCTTGGACTAGCGGACGGCACAGATACGCAGTATTTT. Its protein is CASSLLGLADGTDTQYF.

This clone has only a few counts. CDR3 region: CASSLEGTRWYF. The CDR3 nucleotides read TGCGCCAGCAGCTTGGAAGGGACTCGGTGGTACTTC. The chain links TRBV5-1 to TRBJ2-4; a possible D gene is TRBD2 (6 bases). Trimming took off 0 bases at V and 15 bases at J, with 13 bases between the two ends. The CDR3 spans 12 residues. Germline loops: CDR1 SGHRS, CDR2 YFSETQ.

This clone was counted only a few times. The chain couples TRBV5-1 to TRBJ2-3; 7 bases fit TRBD2. The V gene's germline CDR1 is SGHRS and CDR2 YFSETQ. The CDR3 spans 16 residues. J lost 2 bases, V lost 4 bases, and 10 bases had no gene match. CDR3 region: CASSPASGGPTDTQYF. The CDR3 coding sequence is TGCGCCAGCAGCCCCGCCTCGGGGGGACCCACAGATACGCAGTATTTT.

V usage is TRBV5-4 and J usage is TRBJ1-2; TRBD1 is a possible D gene (5 bases). This CDR3 is built from 11 residues. Germline CDR1 SGHNT, CDR2 YYREEE (reference sequence). V lost 1 base, J lost 7 bases, and 5 bases lay in between. The CDR3 DNA follows: TGTGCCAGCAGCTTGAGGGGTGGCTACACCTTC. This codes for CASSLRGGYTF.

Comment on this clone: This specimen includes other DNA sequences encoding the same CDR3. The rearrangement links TRBV2 to TRBJ1-5; the D gene is possibly TRBD1 (6 bases). Trimming took off 3 bases at V and 0 bases at J, with 9 bases between the two ends. Germline V gives CDR1 SNHLY, CDR2 FYNNEI. This CDR3 contains 15 residues. CDR3 region: CASSETGYSNQPQHF. CDR3 coding DNA: TGTGCCAGCAGTGAGACAGGATATAGCAATCAGCCCCAGCATTTT.

This clone was detected a few times. V gene TRBV5-4 combines with J gene TRBJ2-5; TRBD2 agrees at 7 bases. The CDR3 has 15 residues. Germline assignment: CDR1 SGHNT and CDR2 YYREEE (reference sequence). The ends lost 4 bases at V and 5 bases at J; junction bases unmatched: 11. The CDR3 is CASSPSGGGPETQYF. Written as DNA, the CDR3 is TGTGCCAGCAGCCCGTCGGGAGGAGGCCCCGAGACCCAGTACTTC. Using reference TRBV5-4 and TRBJ2-5 for the parts outside the CDR3, the full variable domain is ETGVTQSPTHLIKTRGQQVTLRCSSQSGHNTVSWYQQALGQGPQFIFQYYREEENGRGNFPPRFSGLQFPNYSSELNVNALELDDSALYLCASSPSGGGPETQYFGPGTRLLVL.

There are a few counts of this clone. The V and J genes are TRBV4-2 and TRBJ1-1; weak D call: TRBD1 (6 bases). The V gene lost 6 bases and the J gene lost 3 bases, with 20 bases spanning the gap. The germline gives CDR1 LGHNA, CDR2 YNFKEQ. This CDR3 has 16 residues. CDR3 in DNA: TGTGCCAGCAGAACGTTAGACAGGATCACTTACACTGAAGCTTTCTTT. It is translated as CASRTLDRITYTEAFF.

This clone was observed a handful of times. V is TRBV4-3 and J is TRBJ1-1; 7 bases are shared with TRBD1. The germline V gene encodes CDR1 LGHNA and CDR2 YSLEER. The CDR3 extends over 14 amino acids. Trimming removed 4 bases from V and 6 bases from J; junction bases left unmatched: 8. In DNA form, the CDR3 reads TGCGCCAGCAGCCGAGGACAGGTGGTCTCTGAAGCTTTCTTT. Protein: CASSRGQVVSEAFF.

This chain joins TRBV6-6 and TRBJ2-1; a weak D match, TRBD2 (6 bases). This CDR3 contains 13 residues. Germline CDR1 and CDR2: MNHNY and SVGAGI (reference sequence). Trimming stripped 6 bases from V and 15 bases from J, with 21 bases between. The CDR3 bases are TGTGCCAGCAGGGAAACCGGGACTCCACCGCTGTTCTTC. Translated, it gives CASRETGTPPLFF.

The chain uses TRBV4-3 and TRBJ1-5, with D perhaps matching TRBD1 (6 bases). V gave up 4 bases and J gave up 5 bases, with 9 bases separating them. This CDR3 has 13 residues. CDR1 LGHNA and CDR2 YSLEER come from the germline V gene. CDR3 bases: TGCGCCAGCAGCCGAGACAGGCATCAGCCCCAGCATTTT. This sequence encodes CASSRDRHQPQHF.

This sequence joins TRBV4-3 and TRBJ2-1; D is ambiguous. Trimming cost V 0 bases and J 5 bases, with 8 bases left between them. This CDR3 has 14 residues. Germline-derived CDR1 and CDR2 are LGHNA and YSLEER. The CDR3 spells CASSQDFADNEQFF. CDR3 DNA: TGCGCCAGCAGCCAAGATTTCGCGGACAATGAGCAGTTCTTC.

A few counts support this clone. The chain uses TRBV29-1 and TRBJ1-6; 9 bases line up with TRBD1. Looked up from germline, CDR1 is SQVTM and CDR2 is ANQGSEA. This CDR3 has 13 amino acids. V was clipped by 5 bases and J by 7 bases; unmatched bases: 3. Here the CDR3 DNA reads TGCAGCGTTAGGGACAGGGAAAATTCACCCCTCCACTTT. Residues: CSVRDRENSPLHF.

The genes are TRBV7-2 and TRBJ2-4; TRBD2 matches at 9 bases. The CDR3 is 15 amino acids. Germline CDR1 is SGHTA and CDR2 is FQGNSA. J gave up 9 bases and V 5 bases, and 11 bases lay outside the gene matches. This chain's CDR3 is CASSHIAAGGGIQYF. In DNA form, the CDR3 reads TGTGCCAGCAGCCACATCGCAGCGGGAGGCGGCATTCAGTACTTC.

This clone was seen only a few times. V usage is TRBV12-2 and J usage is TRBJ2-5; the D call of TRBD1 is as the table states it, not checked on the DNA. TRBV12-2 counts as a pseudogene. This CDR3 spans 15 amino acids. CDR3 nucleotide sequence: TGTGCAAGTCGCTCATTGGCCTCAGGTCGTGAGACCCAGTACTTC. Translating gives CASRSLASGRETQYF.

This clone was seen a handful of times. The rearrangement links TRBV28 to TRBJ2-1, with 12 bases that match TRBD2. Germline lookup yields CDR1 MDHEN and CDR2 SYDVKM. The CDR3 loop spans 15 amino acids. Trimming at V came to 3 bases and at J to 10 bases, leaving 7 bases not matched to a gene. CDR3 in amino acids: CASSFPLAGGYEQFF. The DNA of the CDR3 is TGTGCCAGCAGTTTCCCACTAGCGGGAGGTTACGAGCAGTTCTTC.

The J gene is TRBJ1-2, the V gene TRBV28; D perhaps matches TRBD1 (6 bases). The V end was cut by 5 bases, the J end by 4 bases, with 14 bases between. The CDR3 sequence is 14 residues long. Per germline, CDR1 MDHEN and CDR2 SYDVKM. The CDR3 region is CASSGGGQIYGYTF. The CDR3 nucleotides read TGTGCCAGCAGTGGGGGGGGACAAATCTATGGCTACACCTTC.

A few counts support this clone. The V and J genes are TRBV7-8 and TRBJ1-2, with D perhaps TRBD1 (6 bases). CDR3 length: 16 amino acids. V was shortened by 2 bases and J by 0 bases, with 13 bases between the two germline ends. CDR1 and CDR2 from the germline V gene are SGHVS and FQNEAQ. The CDR3 bases are TGTGCCAGCAGCTTAAAGTCAGGGGCGACTAACTATGGCTACACCTTC. Residues: CASSLKSGATNYGYTF.